Presented here are 3 T cell receptor beta chains from one specimen sequenced in a study of T cells in women clearing cervical HPV infection. Clones were sequenced by immunoSEQ multiplex PCR, and TCRdb holds only the in-frame ones, with some missing. Its listing shows around 39,000 clones. The specimen sequenced was blood buffy coat. The receptors shown here come from a woman between 18 and 70 years old with a cervical HPV16 infection that either progressed to CIN3+ or cleared (not recorded which).

As for this clone: The CDR3 extends 3 residues past the end of the read, so its final part is completed from the germline J gene. The gene calls are TRBV18 and TRBJ2-1, with a weak D call TRBD1 (5 bases). The germline CDR1 and CDR2 sequences are KGHSH and LQKENI. This CDR3 has 16 residues. The germline V and J ends were trimmed by 6 bases and 5 bases, with 20 bases remaining between them. Here the CDR3 reads CASSPPGPLRDNEQFF. The CDR3 bases that were read are TGTGCCAGCTCCCCGCCAGGGCCCCTTAGGGACAATGAG.

With regard to this clone: The read halts 3 residues ahead of the CDR3 end, with the missing end drawn from the germline J gene. The chain links TRBV11-2 to TRBJ1-1; 7 bases align to TRBD1. Unmatched junction bases numbered 2, after V lost 5 bases and J lost 5 bases. Germline-derived CDR1 and CDR2 are SGHAT and FQNNGV. This CDR3 has 12 amino acids. The DNA read from the CDR3 is TGTGCCAGCAGCCTACAGGGGACTGAA. Residues: CASSLQGTE. The entire CDR3 protein reads CASSLQGTEAFF.

A note on this clone: The CDR3 extends 3 residues past the end of the read, so its final part is completed from the germline J gene. The rearrangement links TRBV19 to TRBJ1-2; the D gene is possibly TRBD1 (5 bases). This CDR3 spans 13 amino acids. In germline, CDR1 is LNHDA, CDR2 SQIVND (reference sequence). The CDR3 region is CASSIPTVQDYTF. The sequenced part of the CDR3 DNA is TGTGCCAGTAGTATCCCGACAGTTCAAGAC.